The present T cell receptor (beta chain) was sequenced within a study of blood T cell repertoires in COVID-19 (dated by TCRdb to 2020 to 2022). In terms of the full investigation: Collaborator samples came from the United States, Italy and Spain and covered acute and convalescent phases of COVID-19. The material from the prospective study consisted of cDNA or gDNA derived from T cells, B-cell-depleted T cells, or PBMCs. The dataset comprised deeply sampled blood TCRbeta repertoires from subjects exposed to, actively infected with, or recovered from COVID-19. The repertoires were released in a freely available public database meant as a resource for research on the immune response to SARS-CoV-2. Samples were obtained from the ongoing ImmuneRACE study (first 160 participants) and from some 1,300 subjects provided by 6 global collaborators. Nearly every sample came with metadata listing a de-identified subject ID, COVID-19 status, age in years and sex. Where HLA class I and class II types were available, the types were taken from metadata supplied by the sample provider, not from assay-based typing.

Deletion took 6 bases off V and 1 base off J, with a span of 10 bases between the germline ends. The CDR3 covers 14 residues, taking in both the cysteine and the phenylalanine. The entry retains the CDR3 DNA only, 42 bases that are in frame from base 1. The germline V gene provides CDR1 MNHEY and CDR2 SVGAGI. A note on this clone: There is no known antigen for this receptor. The sample holds no much larger clone one base away, and base qualities are not on file.

The paper's findings and limits, for the study overall: The amount of clinical and demographic metadata varied by source and participant and was provided uncurated.

TCRbeta CDR3 regions were amplified from genomic DNA using the immunoSEQ Assay, a bias-controlled multiplex PCR. The authors processed their data as follows. The number of nucleated cells in each sample was estimated by amplification of reference gene primers within the assay. To quantify the absolute abundance of each unique TCRbeta CDR3 rearrangement, sequence reads were collapsed and filtered. For each sample, productive Simpson clonality was calculated as the square root of Simpson's diversity index across productive rearrangements. TCRdb took over this immuneACCESS table, retaining in-frame rearrangements with V and J assigned. Such tables are incomplete; in checked studies, under half of the missing clones stem from an unresolved V gene, and the remainder is unexplained. That table is the source of V, J and clone size, and D and trimming were worked out from the DNA. Across this sample there are approximately 170,000 clones, with more than 70% seen only once. The ten top clones hold about 10% of the sample.

Whole blood was collected in K2EDTA tubes by collaborating institutions according to the institutions' own protocols. For TCRbeta analysis, collaborators shipped samples as frozen whole blood, isolated PBMCs, or DNA extracted from either of those sample types. This receptor was obtained from an elderly woman with active or convalescent COVID-19. The sample was peripheral blood. Here the chain combines TRBV6-5 and TRBJ2-4; too little of a D gene remains to name it. The CDR3 protein sequence reads: CASSDRVAKNIQYF. The sequenced DNA: TGTGCCAGCAGCGACCGGGTGGCCAAAAACATTCAGTACTTC.